Presented here are 29 T cell receptor beta chains from one specimen sequenced in a study of blood T cell repertoires in COVID-19. Assay: immunoSEQ multiplex PCR; the TCRdb copy retains only in-frame clones and omits some. The table has under 200,000 clones, approximately 80% seen once. Sequenced: PBMCs or T cells enriched from blood (not recorded which). These receptors all stem from a man between 45 and 60 years old who had recovered from COVID-19.

This clone was seen more than once but under ten times. The V and J genes are TRBV4-3 and TRBJ1-1, with a possible D match to TRBD1 (5 bases). The CDR3 consists of 17 residues. Trimming left V 1 base short and J 0 bases short, with 15 bases between. Per germline, CDR1 LGHNA and CDR2 YSLEER. The CDR3 coding sequence is TGCGCCAGCAGCCAAGGGCAGGGCAAGGCGATGAACACTGAAGCTTTCTTT. Encoded protein: CASSQGQGKAMNTEAFF.

The V call is TRBV19, the J call TRBJ1-1; tentatively, D is TRBD1 (6 bases). The germline V and J ends were trimmed by 5 bases and 11 bases, with 15 bases remaining between them. This CDR3 comprises 12 residues. From germline, CDR1 is LNHDA and CDR2 SQIVND (reference sequence). The CDR3 reads CASSVTGSKAFF. The CDR3 DNA sequence: TGTGCCAGTAGTGTGACAGGATCAAAGGCTTTCTTT.

This clone has only one observation. The chain couples TRBV7-2 to TRBJ2-1, with TRBD2 identical over 8 bases. This CDR3 is built from 16 residues. Germline loops: CDR1 SGHTA, CDR2 FQGNSA. V shed 3 bases, J shed 7 bases, and the junction held 11 bases outside the gene matches. The CDR3 spells CASSFSHSGMGNEQFF. The CDR3, as DNA: TGTGCCAGCAGCTTTTCCCATAGCGGGATGGGAAATGAGCAGTTCTTC.

The J gene is TRBJ1-5, the V gene TRBV9; tentatively, D is TRBD1 (6 bases). Trimming pared 3 bases from V and 0 bases from J, leaving 10 bases between. Germline lookup yields CDR1 SGDLS and CDR2 YYNGEE. This CDR3 contains 15 residues. CDR3 DNA sequence: TGTGCCAGCAGCGCGGACAGATATAGCAATCAGCCCCAGCATTTT. It yields the protein CASSADRYSNQPQHF.

The rearrangement joins TRBV7-2 to TRBJ1-1; TRBD1 aligns across 8 bases. CDR3 length: 13 amino acids. Germline V CDR1 and CDR2: SGHTA, FQGNSA. V lost 2 bases and J lost 10; bases outside the gene matches: 6. The CDR3 DNA reads as TGTGCCAGCAGCTTACTGCCACAGGGGGGAGCTTTCTTT. This gives the protein CASSLLPQGGAFF.

The chain couples TRBV11-2 to TRBJ2-1; 8 bases fit TRBD2. Per the germline V gene, CDR1 is SGHAT and CDR2 is FQNNGV. The CDR3 is 16 amino acids. With V trimmed by 6 bases and J by 7 bases, 14 bases remained unmatched. The CDR3 reads CASSYMTSASVNEQFF. The CDR3, as DNA: TGTGCCAGCAGTTACATGACTAGCGCCTCGGTTAATGAGCAGTTCTTC. The full variable domain, completed using reference TRBV11-2 and TRBJ2-1, is EAGVAQSPRYKIIEKRQSVAFWCNPISGHATLYWYQQILGQGPKLLIQFQNNGVVDDSQLPKDRFSAERLKGVDSTLKIQPAKLEDSAVYLCASSYMTSASVNEQFFGPGTRLTVL.

The rearrangement joins TRBV28 to TRBJ1-3, with 8 nucleotides matching TRBD1. After removal of 4 bases from V and 0 bases from J, the junction contained 5 bases not matched to a gene. This CDR3 comprises 16 residues. Per the germline V gene, CDR1 is MDHEN and CDR2 is SYDVKM. The CDR3 reads CASSSQDRASGNTIYF. CDR3 DNA sequence: TGTGCCAGCAGTTCACAGGACAGGGCCTCTGGAAACACCATATATTTT.

The gene calls are TRBV9 and TRBJ2-7; 8 bases agree with TRBD1. The CDR3 runs 14 residues. V lost 4 bases to trimming and J lost 5 bases; unmatched junction nucleotides: 8. CDR1 is SGDLS and CDR2 is YYNGEE in the germline V gene. CDR3 in DNA: TGTGCCAGCAGCCCCCGACAGGGGTCCGACGAGCAGTACTTC. Translation: CASSPRQGSDEQYF.

V and J are TRBV7-9 and TRBJ1-4, with D maybe TRBD1 (5 bases). V shed 4 bases and J shed 8 bases, with 14 bases lying between them. The CDR3 loop spans 14 amino acids. Germline V gene data show CDR1 as SEHNR and CDR2 as FQNEAQ (reference sequence). The CDR3 nucleotides are TGTGCCAGCAGCTCCTATCAGGGACTGGAAAAACTGTTTTTT. Translated: CASSSYQGLEKLFF.

This clone was seen only once. The limits of the CDR3 on the DNA are not certain, so only TCRdb's listed CDR3 is given. The same CDR3 arises from other DNA sequences in this sample as well. The V and J genes are TRBV19 and TRBJ2-4; TRBD1, the table's D call, was not compared with the DNA. Germline V gene sequence: CDR1 LNHDA, CDR2 SQIVND (reference sequence). The CDR3 is 16 amino acids long, termini counted. The CDR3 loop is CASSIVGTGAKNIQYF.

Note on this clone: Other DNA sequences in the sample encode the same CDR3. This chain links TRBV6-5 with TRBJ1-2; D may be TRBD1 (5 bases). The CDR3 is made up of 14 amino acids. Germline-derived CDR1 and CDR2 are MNHEY and SVGAGI. Trimming stripped 2 bases from V and 0 bases from J, with 7 bases between. Here the CDR3 DNA reads TGTGCCAGCAGTTACAGACAGACTAACTATGGCTACACCTTC. Protein sequence: CASSYRQTNYGYTF.

This clone has a handful of counts. This rearrangement joins TRBV4-1 to TRBJ1-5, with 7 bases matching TRBD1. The CDR3 totals 15 residues. From germline, CDR1 is MGHRA and CDR2 YSYEKL. After removal of 2 bases from V and 4 bases from J, the junction contained 5 bases not matched to a gene. The CDR3 region has the DNA TGCGCCAGCAGCCAATACCGGGACAGTAATCAGCCCCAGCATTTT. This translates into CASSQYRDSNQPQHF.

This rearrangement joins TRBV12-3 or TRBV12-4 to TRBJ2-5; D might be TRBD1 (6 bases). This CDR3 has 13 amino acids. Trimming shortened V by 3 bases and J by 5 bases, and 10 bases separated the two germline ends. For the CDR3, the DNA is TGTGCCAGCAGTTTCGTCAGGGGTGAGACCCAGTACTTC. Its translation: CASSFVRGETQYF.

Only a few counts were recorded for this clone. The chain links TRBV29-1 to TRBJ1-1, with a weak D call TRBD1 (5 bases). The CDR3 consists of 13 residues. Trimming removed 4 bases at V and 4 bases at J, with 13 bases between. Germline V gives CDR1 SQVTM, CDR2 ANQGSEA. This chain's CDR3 is CSVAVRGGTEAFF. DNA of the CDR3: TGCAGCGTTGCCGTTCGGGGGGGCACTGAAGCTTTCTTT.

The chain recombines TRBV30 with TRBJ2-1, with TRBD2 matching over 7 bases. CDR1 is GTSNPN and CDR2 is SVGIG in the germline V gene (reference sequence). The CDR3 runs to 16 residues. V trimming: 1 base; J trimming: 1 base; junction bases outside the gene matches: 7. CDR3 in DNA: TGTGCCTGGAGTGCCATGGCGGGGGTTTCCTACAATGAGCAGTTCTTC. This sequence encodes CAWSAMAGVSYNEQFF.

This clone appeared a few times. The V gene is TRBV6-2 or TRBV6-3, the J gene TRBJ1-5, with TRBD1 as a possible D gene (5 bases). Per germline, CDR1 MNHEY and CDR2 SVGEGT. The CDR3 runs to 13 residues. Trimming pared 5 bases from V and 7 bases from J, leaving 12 bases between. CDR3: CASSAGNQQPQHF. DNA of the CDR3: TGTGCCAGCAGTGCAGGGAACCAACAGCCCCAGCATTTT.

In this sample, this clone turned up a few times. This chain connects TRBV29-1 to TRBJ1-1; D is undetermined. CDR3 length: 12 amino acids. CDR1 and CDR2 from the germline V gene are SQVTM and ANQGSEA. The V end was cut by 4 bases, the J end by 2 bases, with 8 bases between. CDR3: CSVGGSNTEAFF. The CDR3 nucleotides read TGCAGCGTTGGAGGGTCCAACACTGAAGCTTTCTTT.

The V and J genes are TRBV19 and TRBJ2-7, with TRBD1 matching over 9 bases. Germline loops: CDR1 LNHDA, CDR2 SQIVND (reference sequence). This CDR3 is built from 14 residues. After removal of 4 bases from V and 6 bases from J, the junction contained 7 bases not matched to a gene. The DNA for the CDR3 is TGTGCCAGTAGTAACAGACAGGGGGAAGGCGAGCAGTACTTC. Amino acids: CASSNRQGEGEQYF.

The J gene is TRBJ2-1, the V gene TRBV2, with 7 bases lining up with TRBD2. Germline CDR1 reads SNHLY; CDR2 reads FYNNEI. This CDR3 spans 12 amino acids. V was clipped by 6 bases and J by 9 bases; unmatched bases: 5. This CDR3 is CASRPAGVEQFF. CDR3 nucleotide sequence: TGTGCCAGCAGGCCGGCGGGGGTTGAGCAGTTCTTC.

The rearrangement uses TRBV19 and TRBJ2-1; TRBD2 agrees at 8 bases. The CDR3 loop spans 18 amino acids. V trimming: 1 base; J trimming: 4 bases; junction bases outside the gene matches: 12. CDR1 is LNHDA and CDR2 is SQIVND in the germline V gene (reference sequence). The CDR3 nucleotides are TGTGCCAGTAGTATAGGACGCCTCCAGCGGGGGACGTACAATGAGCAGTTCTTC. Its protein product is CASSIGRLQRGTYNEQFF.

The chain has TRBV4-3 and TRBJ2-5; D might be TRBD1 (8 bases). The V end was cut by 4 bases, the J end by 4 bases, with 16 bases between. Germline CDR1 LGHNA, CDR2 YSLEER. The CDR3 loop spans 15 amino acids. CDR3 region: CASSLQDREGETQYF. The CDR3 bases are TGCGCCAGCAGCCTACAGGACAGGGAGGGAGAGACCCAGTACTTC.

The chain combines TRBV11-2 with TRBJ2-3; TRBD2 agrees at 8 bases. CDR3 length equals 17 residues. The junction had 10 bases not matched to a gene; V was cut back by 5 bases and J by 0 bases. Germline V CDR1 and CDR2: SGHAT, FQNNGV. The CDR3, as DNA: TGTGCCAGCAGCCTAATCGGCGGGGGGCCTAGCACAGATACGCAGTATTTT. This encodes CASSLIGGGPSTDTQYF.

The chain uses TRBV11-2 and TRBJ2-2, with TRBD2 as a possible D gene (6 bases). From germline, CDR1 is SGHAT and CDR2 FQNNGV. Trimming shortened V by 5 bases and J by 5 bases, and 12 bases separated the two germline ends. The CDR3 is 14 residues long. CDR3 loop: CASSVEGRTGELFF. In DNA form, the CDR3 reads TGTGCCAGCAGCGTGGAGGGGAGAACCGGGGAGCTGTTTTTT.

The J gene is TRBJ1-1, the V gene TRBV4-3, with unresolved D. V dropped 0 bases and J dropped 4 bases, with 6 bases sitting between them. The CDR3 spans 13 residues. Looked up from germline, CDR1 is LGHNA and CDR2 is YSLEER. The DNA of the CDR3 is TGCGCCAGCAGCCAAGAGGTCGGCACTGAAGCTTTCTTT. Encoded protein: CASSQEVGTEAFF.

The rearrangement uses TRBV27 and TRBJ1-4, with a tentative D call TRBD1 (5 bases). Germline values: CDR1 MNHEY, CDR2 SMNVEV (reference sequence). Between the trimmed V and J ends, which lost 8 bases and 7 bases, there was a span of 20 bases. This CDR3 is built from 15 residues. CDR3 protein: CASGLQWGSGEKLFF. The CDR3 DNA follows: TGTGCCAGCGGCCTCCAATGGGGCTCTGGTGAAAAACTGTTTTTT.

This chain uses TRBV19 with TRBJ1-3, with TRBD1 identical over 7 bases. The germline gives CDR1 LNHDA, CDR2 SQIVND (reference sequence). Trimming cost V 3 bases and J 0 bases; bases outside gene matches: 5. The CDR3 has 16 residues. The CDR3 nucleotides read TGTGCCAGTAGTATCCGACAGGGACTCTCTGGAAACACCATATATTTT. Amino acids: CASSIRQGLSGNTIYF.

The chain couples TRBV4-3 to TRBJ1-2; no reliable D call. The germline V gene encodes CDR1 LGHNA and CDR2 YSLEER. With 4 bases removed from V and 6 bases from J, the gap between germline ends came to 12 bases. This CDR3 has 13 residues. The CDR3 sequence: CASSPSRIHGYTF. For the CDR3, the DNA is TGCGCCAGCAGCCCCAGCAGGATCCATGGCTACACCTTC.

The CDR3 sequence is CSASKQGIDGYTF. The CDR3 DNA sequence: TGCAGTGCTAGTAAACAGGGGATTGACGGCTACACCTTC. J is TRBJ1-2 and V is TRBV20-1; 7 positions match TRBD1. This CDR3 comprises 13 residues. The V gene end was trimmed by 3 bases and the J gene end by 8 bases; junction bases not matched to a gene: 9. CDR1 is DFQATT and CDR2 is SNEGSKA in the germline V gene (reference sequence).

The chain links TRBV19 to TRBJ2-1; D not resolved. The germline V gene has CDR1 LNHDA and CDR2 SQIVND (reference sequence). Trimming cost V 6 bases and J 1 base, with 10 bases left between them. The CDR3 loop spans 14 amino acids. The CDR3 reads CASSGNPSYNEQFF. DNA for the CDR3: TGTGCCAGTAGCGGTAACCCATCCTACAATGAGCAGTTCTTC.